This T cell receptor beta chain comes out of a study of cytomegalovirus exposure and HLA in healthy donors. On this clone itself: The antigen is unknown.

PCR used 60 Vbeta primers and 13 Jbeta primers. Produced via immunoSEQ multiplex PCR; TCRdb's table is partial and in-frame only. The sample consists of roughly 250,000 clones, under 80% of them appearing once. Overall study findings and caveats: Some V segments could not be told apart, so they were left out, TRBV6-2 and TRBV6-3 among them. Later on, an analysis showed TCR association rates differing by HLA locus, with DRB1 the most and HLA-C the fewest.

The CDR3 is made up of 11 amino acids. Germline trimming cut 8 bases from V and 9 bases from J; bases unmatched to any gene: 5. The germline CDR1 and CDR2 sequences are SGHRS and YFSETQ. The rearrangement links TRBV5-1 to TRBJ2-1; TRBD2 matches at 7 bases. This TCR derives from a female donor in good health and CMV-seronegative. The material sequenced was PBMCs. CDR3 in amino acids: CASAGVTEQFF. As DNA, the CDR3 is TGCGCCAGTGCGGGAGTGACTGAGCAGTTCTTC.